The present T cell receptor beta chain was sequenced within a study of cytotoxic CD8 clonotypes in ibrutinib-treated CLL. With sequencing, the targeted depth ranged from 1 in 200,000 to 1 in 1 million T cells. Only in-frame clones appear in the TCRdb table, and some are missing; sequencing was by immunoSEQ multiplex PCR. The repertoire holds tens of thousands of clones, over 55% seen once, with roughly 56% in the top ten. Note on this clone: As yet, its antigen is unknown.

This CDR3 contains 17 residues. The V and J ends lost 1 base and 1 base respectively, with 14 bases between them. Germline CDR1 is LNHNV and CDR2 is YYDKDF (reference sequence). Whole-study results and caveats: While tracking circulating CD8+ T-cell counts, baseline clonality exceeded that of age-matched healthy donors.

Sequencing was performed on PBMCs, taken after 24 months of ibrutinib treatment. This TCR came from a human donor with chronic lymphocytic leukemia. V and J are TRBV15 and TRBJ2-4; possible D gene TRBD2, 5 bases. Here the CDR3 DNA reads TGTGCCACCAGCAGAGGGGCAGGCCCGGGGGCCAAAAACATTCAGTACTTC. This gives the protein CATSRGAGPGAKNIQYF.